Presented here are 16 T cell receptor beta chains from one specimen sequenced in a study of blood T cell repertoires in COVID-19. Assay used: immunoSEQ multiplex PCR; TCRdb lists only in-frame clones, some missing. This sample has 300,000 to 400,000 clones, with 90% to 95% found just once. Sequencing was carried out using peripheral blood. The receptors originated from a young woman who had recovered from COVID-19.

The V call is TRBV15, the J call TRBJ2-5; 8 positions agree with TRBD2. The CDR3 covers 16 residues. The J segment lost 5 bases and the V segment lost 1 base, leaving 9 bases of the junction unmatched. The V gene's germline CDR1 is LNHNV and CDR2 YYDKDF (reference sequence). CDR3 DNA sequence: TGTGCCACCAGCAGAGGGACTAGCCGGATTGTGGAGACCCAGTACTTC. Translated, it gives CATSRGTSRIVETQYF.

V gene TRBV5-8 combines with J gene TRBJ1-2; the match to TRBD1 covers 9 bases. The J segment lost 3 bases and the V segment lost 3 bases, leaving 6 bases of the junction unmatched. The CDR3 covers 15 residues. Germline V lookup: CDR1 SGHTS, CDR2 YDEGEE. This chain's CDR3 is CASSSGQGTHYGYTF. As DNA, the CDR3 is TGTGCCAGCAGCTCCGGACAGGGGACGCACTATGGCTACACCTTC.

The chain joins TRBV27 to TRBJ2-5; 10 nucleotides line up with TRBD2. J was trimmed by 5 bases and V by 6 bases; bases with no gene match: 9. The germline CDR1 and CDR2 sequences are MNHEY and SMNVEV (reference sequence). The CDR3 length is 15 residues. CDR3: CASSRSSGRVETQYF. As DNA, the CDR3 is TGTGCCAGCAGCCGGTCCAGCGGGAGGGTTGAGACCCAGTACTTC.

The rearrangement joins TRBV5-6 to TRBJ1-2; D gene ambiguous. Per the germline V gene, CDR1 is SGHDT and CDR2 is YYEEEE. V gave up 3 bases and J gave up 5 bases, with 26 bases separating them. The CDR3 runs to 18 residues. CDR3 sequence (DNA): TGTGCCAGCAGCTCCGCTCGGGGTTCCCCCGATTTGATTTATGGCTACACCTTC. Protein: CASSSARGSPDLIYGYTF.

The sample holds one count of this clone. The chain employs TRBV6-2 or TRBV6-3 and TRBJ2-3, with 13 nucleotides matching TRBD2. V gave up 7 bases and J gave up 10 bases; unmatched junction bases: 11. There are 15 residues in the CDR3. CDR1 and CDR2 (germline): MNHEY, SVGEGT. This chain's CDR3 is CASNPGTSGNSPQYF. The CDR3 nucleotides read TGTGCCAGCAACCCCGGGACTAGCGGGAACTCGCCGCAGTATTTT.

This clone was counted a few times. Here the CDR3 reads CASRFSVDSPLHF. The CDR3 bases are TGTGCCAGCAGATTCAGCGTTGATTCACCCCTCCACTTT. The V call is TRBV7-9, the J call TRBJ1-6; unclear D gene. Trimming removed 6 bases at V and 8 bases at J, with 11 bases between. Germline CDR1 reads SEHNR; CDR2 reads FQNEAQ (reference sequence). This CDR3 has 13 residues.

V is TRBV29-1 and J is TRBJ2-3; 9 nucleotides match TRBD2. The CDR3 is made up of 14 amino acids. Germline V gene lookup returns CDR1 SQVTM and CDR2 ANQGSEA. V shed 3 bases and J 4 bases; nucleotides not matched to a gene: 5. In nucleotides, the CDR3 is TGCAGCGTTGAGGGGACTAGCAGATCAGATACGCAGTATTTT. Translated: CSVEGTSRSDTQYF.

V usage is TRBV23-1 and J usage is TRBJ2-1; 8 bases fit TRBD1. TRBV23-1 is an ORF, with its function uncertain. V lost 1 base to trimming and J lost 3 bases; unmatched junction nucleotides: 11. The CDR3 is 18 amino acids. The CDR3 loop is CASSQFISRDRFYNEQFF. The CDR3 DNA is TGCGCCAGCAGTCAATTCATTTCGCGGGACAGGTTCTACAATGAGCAGTTCTTC.

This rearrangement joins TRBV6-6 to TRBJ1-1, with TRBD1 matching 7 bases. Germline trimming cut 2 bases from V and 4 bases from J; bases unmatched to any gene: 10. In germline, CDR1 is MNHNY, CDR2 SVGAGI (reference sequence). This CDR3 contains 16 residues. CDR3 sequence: CASSYPNRGGGTEAFF. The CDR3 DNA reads TGTGCCAGCAGTTACCCGAATAGAGGGGGCGGCACTGAAGCTTTCTTT.

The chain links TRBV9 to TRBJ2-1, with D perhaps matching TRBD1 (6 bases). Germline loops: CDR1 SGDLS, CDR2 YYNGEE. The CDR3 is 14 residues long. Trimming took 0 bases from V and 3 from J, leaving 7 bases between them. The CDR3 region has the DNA TGTGCCAGCAGCGTAGGGACAGACTACAATGAGCAGTTCTTC. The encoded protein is CASSVGTDYNEQFF. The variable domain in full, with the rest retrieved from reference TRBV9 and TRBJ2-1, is DSGVTQTPKHLITATGQRVTLRCSPRSGDLSVYWYQQSLDQGLQFLIQYYNGEERAKGNILERFSAQQFPDLHSELNLSSLELGDSALYFCASSVGTDYNEQFFGPGTRLTVL.

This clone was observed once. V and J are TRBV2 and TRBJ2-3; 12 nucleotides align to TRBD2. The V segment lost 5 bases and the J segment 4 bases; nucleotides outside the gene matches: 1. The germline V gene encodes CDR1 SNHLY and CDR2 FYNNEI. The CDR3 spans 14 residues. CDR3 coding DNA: TGTGCCAGCAGTAGACTAGCGGGAGCAGATACGCAGTATTTT. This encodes CASSRLAGADTQYF.

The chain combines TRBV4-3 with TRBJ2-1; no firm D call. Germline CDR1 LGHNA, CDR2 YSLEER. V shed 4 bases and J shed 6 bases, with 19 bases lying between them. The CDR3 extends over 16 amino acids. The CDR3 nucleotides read TGCGCCAGCAGCCCCCACCCGGCGGCGGTTCTCAATGAGCAGTTCTTC. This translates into CASSPHPAAVLNEQFF.

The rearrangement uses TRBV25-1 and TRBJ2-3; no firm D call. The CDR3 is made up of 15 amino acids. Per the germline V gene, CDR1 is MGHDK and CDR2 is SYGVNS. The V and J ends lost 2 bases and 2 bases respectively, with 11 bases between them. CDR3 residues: CASSEHGLHTDTQYF. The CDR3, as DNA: TGTGCCAGCAGTGAACATGGGCTGCACACAGATACGCAGTATTTT.

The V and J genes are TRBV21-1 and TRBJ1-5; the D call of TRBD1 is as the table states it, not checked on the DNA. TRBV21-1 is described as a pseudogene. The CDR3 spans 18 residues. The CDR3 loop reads CASSPRCGDRGLCQPQHF. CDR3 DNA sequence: TGTGCCAGCAGCCCCCGGTGCGGGGACAGGGGGCTTTGTCAGCCCCAGCATTTT.

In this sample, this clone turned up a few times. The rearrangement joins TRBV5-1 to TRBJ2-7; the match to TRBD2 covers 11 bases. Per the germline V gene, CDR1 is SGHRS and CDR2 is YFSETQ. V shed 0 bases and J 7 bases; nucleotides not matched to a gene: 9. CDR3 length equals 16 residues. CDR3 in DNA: TGCGCCAGCAGCTTGGAGGGACTAGCGGTTCACGAAGAGCAGTACGTC. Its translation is CASSLEGLAVHEEQYV.

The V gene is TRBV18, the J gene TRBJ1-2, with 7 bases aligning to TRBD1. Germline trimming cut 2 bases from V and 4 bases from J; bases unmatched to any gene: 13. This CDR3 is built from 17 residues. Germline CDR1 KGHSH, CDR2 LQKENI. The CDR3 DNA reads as TGTGCCAGCTCACCAAGTATTTCGGGACAGAGAACCTATGGCTACACCTTC. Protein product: CASSPSISGQRTYGYTF.